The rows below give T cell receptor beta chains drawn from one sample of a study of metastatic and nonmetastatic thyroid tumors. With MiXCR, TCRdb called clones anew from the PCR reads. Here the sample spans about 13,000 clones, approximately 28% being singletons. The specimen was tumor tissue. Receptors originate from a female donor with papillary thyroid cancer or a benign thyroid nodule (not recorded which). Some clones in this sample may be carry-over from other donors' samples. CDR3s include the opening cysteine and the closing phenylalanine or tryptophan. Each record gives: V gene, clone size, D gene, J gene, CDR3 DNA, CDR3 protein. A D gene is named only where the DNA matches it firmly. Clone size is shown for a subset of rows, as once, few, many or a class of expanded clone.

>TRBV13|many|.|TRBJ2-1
TGTGCCAGCAGCTTAGGGGCAGATAATGAGCAGTTCTTC
CASSLGADNEQFF
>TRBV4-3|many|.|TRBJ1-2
TGCGCCAGCAGCCAAGGCCTGAGGGTTAGGGGCTACACCTTC
CASSQGLRVRGYTF
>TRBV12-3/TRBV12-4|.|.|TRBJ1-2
TGTGCCAGCAGTTTAGGGTCAGTCGACTACACCTTC
CASSLGSVDYTF
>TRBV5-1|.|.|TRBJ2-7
TGCGCCAGCAGCTTGGAGCCTGGGGATCCCCTCTACGAGCAGTACTTC
CASSLEPGDPLYEQYF
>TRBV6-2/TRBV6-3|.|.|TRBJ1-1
TGTGCCAGCATGGAGGGGAACACTGAAGCTTTCTTT
CASMEGNTEAFF
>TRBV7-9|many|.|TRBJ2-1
TGTGCCAGCGGGGGCCCAGGGAGGGACCAGGGCGGGAGAAGGGATGAGCAGTTCTTC
CASGGPGRDQGGRRDEQFF
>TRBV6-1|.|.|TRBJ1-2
TGTGCCAGCAGTCCTTTACCTGAAAATGGCTACACCTTC
CASSPLPENGYTF
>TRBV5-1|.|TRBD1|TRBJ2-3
TGCGCCAGCAGCTTGGGTCATTGGACAGGGGATGGCTCAGATACGCAGTATTTT
CASSLGHWTGDGSDTQYF
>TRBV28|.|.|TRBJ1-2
TGTGCCAGCAGTTCCGGACAAGGCAACTATGGCTACACCTTC
CASSSGQGNYGYTF
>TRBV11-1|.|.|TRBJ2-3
TGTGCCAGCAGCTGGTTCCGGGGTCGAGGGGGAGATACGCAGTATTTT
CASSWFRGRGGDTQYF
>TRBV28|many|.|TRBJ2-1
TGTGCCAGCAGTTCTCCCTACAATGAGCAGTTCTTC
CASSSPYNEQFF
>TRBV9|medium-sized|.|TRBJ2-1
TGTGCCAGCAGCCAAAACCAGGGGTTGGATGAGCAGTTCTTC
CASSQNQGLDEQFF